These 21 T cell receptor beta chains came from one sample sequenced in a study of glioma-infiltrating T cells after dendritic cell vaccination. The time point is: after dendritic cell vaccination, including at tumor progression/relapse. Assay used: immunoSEQ multiplex PCR; TCRdb lists only in-frame clones, some missing. The sample contains 50,000 to 65,000 clones, approximately 81% of which appear only once. The sequenced sample was blood, obtained after dendritic cell vaccination. All receptors derive from a human donor with glioblastoma.

The chain employs TRBV30 and TRBJ1-1, with a weak D call TRBD1 (6 bases). Trimming left V 2 bases short and J 6 bases short, with 13 bases between. The CDR3 has 13 residues. Per germline, CDR1 GTSNPN and CDR2 SVGIG (reference sequence). CDR3 in amino acids: CAWSFSQGAEAFF. For the CDR3, the DNA is TGTGCCTGGAGTTTTTCACAGGGAGCTGAAGCTTTCTTT.

The chain uses TRBV10-3 and TRBJ1-2; D uncertain. Germline V gene data show CDR1 as ENHRY and CDR2 as SYGVKD. This CDR3 spans 12 amino acids. Trimming took 10 bases from V and 7 from J, leaving 16 bases between them. The CDR3 DNA sequence: TGTGCCACCACCGTGGGAGGATCTGGCTACACCTTC. The encoded protein is CATTVGGSGYTF.

The rearrangement uses TRBV7-2 and TRBJ2-7; weak D call: TRBD1 (6 bases). The CDR3 has 15 amino acids. Germline loops: CDR1 SGHTA, CDR2 FQGNSA. The V and J ends lost 2 bases and 0 bases respectively, with 11 bases between them. The CDR3 sequence is CASSLLDSSSYEQYF. The CDR3 DNA follows: TGTGCCAGCAGCTTATTGGACAGTAGCTCCTACGAGCAGTACTTC.

The chain recombines TRBV7-8 with TRBJ2-3; 8 bases agree with TRBD1. Trimming at V came to 5 bases and at J to 2 bases, leaving 9 bases not matched to a gene. Germline CDR1 is SGHVS and CDR2 is FQNEAQ. The CDR3 is 16 residues long. The CDR3 DNA reads TGTGCCAGCAGCCCCAACAGGGGGTCGAACACAGATACGCAGTATTTT. Protein product: CASSPNRGSNTDTQYF.

V usage is TRBV7-6 and J usage is TRBJ2-1, with D perhaps matching TRBD2 (5 bases). V was trimmed by 5 bases and J by 9 bases, leaving 20 bases between them. The germline V gene has CDR1 SGHVS and CDR2 FNYEAQ. The CDR3 totals 15 residues. CDR3 residues: CASSQTRAAGGEQFF. As DNA, the CDR3 is TGTGCCAGCAGCCAAACTAGGGCCGCGGGTGGTGAGCAGTTCTTC.

The sample holds a few counts of this clone. The V gene is TRBV4-3, the J gene TRBJ1-2, with TRBD1 matching over 8 bases. The CDR3 consists of 13 residues. Germline loops: CDR1 LGHNA, CDR2 YSLEER. Trimming cost V 8 bases and J 6 bases; bases outside gene matches: 8. DNA of the CDR3: TGCGCCAGCGGGACAGGAGTCTTCGATGGCTACACCTTC. Translating gives CASGTGVFDGYTF.

The V gene is TRBV30, the J gene TRBJ1-5; D might be TRBD1 (5 bases). The CDR3 consists of 14 residues. V was shortened by 1 base and J by 4 bases, with 11 bases between the two germline ends. From germline, CDR1 is GTSNPN and CDR2 SVGIG (reference sequence). The CDR3 is CAWSEGRGNQPQHF. The CDR3 region has the DNA TGTGCCTGGAGTGAAGGTAGGGGAAATCAGCCCCAGCATTTT.

On this clone itself: Other DNA sequences in this sample translate to the same CDR3. This chain joins TRBV4-2 and TRBJ2-7; 7 nucleotides match TRBD1. Germline V CDR1 and CDR2: LGHNA, YNFKEQ. V gave up 0 bases and J gave up 4 bases; unmatched junction bases: 0. The length of the CDR3 is 13 residues. The CDR3 nucleotides are TGTGCCAGCAGCCAAGACAGGGGGTACGAGCAGTACTTC. As protein: CASSQDRGYEQYF.

This chain connects TRBV7-8 to TRBJ1-4; tentatively, D is TRBD1 (6 bases). V was cut by 1 base and J by 5 bases, with 8 bases left in between. The CDR3 contains 14 residues. CDR1 is SGHVS, CDR2 FQNEAQ, per germline. The CDR3 DNA sequence: TGTGCCAGCAGCTTAGGGACAGCAAATGAAAAACTGTTTTTT. Translated: CASSLGTANEKLFF.

The chain is built from TRBV27 and TRBJ1-1; possible D gene TRBD1, 5 bases. V shed 6 bases and J shed 2 bases, with 10 bases lying between them. The length of the CDR3 is 13 residues. CDR1 MNHEY and CDR2 SMNVEV come from the germline V gene (reference sequence). Written as DNA, the CDR3 is TGTGCCAGCAGCCGAACAGGAAACACTGAAGCTTTCTTT. This encodes CASSRTGNTEAFF.

The chain uses TRBV27 and TRBJ1-1; possible D gene TRBD1, 6 bases. CDR3 size: 14 residues. Germline V gene data show CDR1 as MNHEY and CDR2 as SMNVEV (reference sequence). V lost 0 bases and J lost 1, with 6 bases in between. The CDR3 coding sequence is TGTGCCAGCAGTTTATCAGGGGGGAACACTGAAGCTTTCTTT. It codes for CASSLSGGNTEAFF.

The genes are TRBV4-1 and TRBJ2-3; TRBD2 agrees at 7 bases. The germline V gene encodes CDR1 MGHRA and CDR2 YSYEKL. The CDR3 has 18 residues. The V and J ends lost 0 bases and 8 bases, in that order; junction bases with no gene match: 17. The CDR3 sequence is CASSQETPPAGTSATQYF. The DNA of the CDR3 is TGCGCCAGCAGCCAAGAAACCCCTCCAGCGGGGACTTCTGCTACGCAGTATTTT.

The rearrangement joins TRBV11-3 to TRBJ2-3, with a tentative D call TRBD1 (6 bases). V lost 5 bases and J 3 bases, leaving 15 bases between the germline ends. The CDR3 sequence is 15 residues long. Germline lookup yields CDR1 SGHNT and CDR2 YENEEA. The CDR3 DNA is TGTGCCAGCAGCCGGTTTGGACAGACAACAGATACGCAGTATTTT. It codes for CASSRFGQTTDTQYF.

The rearrangement links TRBV5-1 to TRBJ2-7; TRBD1 matches 8 bases. The CDR3 contains 15 residues. Germline V gene lookup returns CDR1 SGHRS and CDR2 YFSETQ. The V gene end was trimmed by 0 bases and the J gene end by 0 bases; junction bases not matched to a gene: 2. The DNA for the CDR3 is TGCGCCAGCAGCTTGGAGGGGACAGGCTCCTACGAGCAGTACTTC. Amino acids: CASSLEGTGSYEQYF.

Remarks on this clone: Relative to the germline gene, one junction end is altered; a read error may explain this. Other DNA sequences in this specimen translate into the identical CDR3. This chain uses TRBV6-5 with TRBJ1-6, with D uncertain. The length of the CDR3 is 13 residues. Per germline, CDR1 MNHEY and CDR2 SVGAGI. CDR3: CASSYSYNSPLHF. The CDR3, as DNA: TGTGCCAGCAGTTATAGTTATAATTCCCCCCTCCACTTT.

V is TRBV7-2 and J is TRBJ1-1; D gene ambiguous. V lost 4 bases to trimming and J lost 1 base, with 7 bases between them. The CDR3 has 13 residues. Germline assignment: CDR1 SGHTA and CDR2 FQGNSA. The CDR3 loop is CASSSLQNTEAFF. The DNA of the CDR3 is TGTGCCAGCAGCTCTTTACAGAACACTGAAGCTTTCTTT.

J is TRBJ1-6 and V is TRBV19; tentative D call: TRBD1 (6 bases). There are 16 residues in the CDR3. Trimming stripped 3 bases from V and 6 bases from J, with 15 bases between. CDR1 is LNHDA and CDR2 is SQIVND in the germline V gene (reference sequence). The CDR3 loop reads CASSITPTGLNSPLHF. Here the CDR3 DNA reads TGTGCCAGTAGTATTACCCCGACAGGCCTTAATTCACCCCTCCACTTT.

The chain links TRBV9 to TRBJ2-3, with 9 bases matching TRBD1. CDR1 SGDLS and CDR2 YYNGEE come from the germline V gene. Trimming at V came to 5 bases and at J to 4 bases, leaving 8 bases not matched to a gene. There are 15 residues in the CDR3. CDR3 in amino acids: CASSSYRGQADTQYF. The CDR3 DNA sequence: TGTGCCAGCAGTTCATACAGGGGGCAGGCAGATACGCAGTATTTT.

There are a few counts of this clone. The chain employs TRBV6-1 and TRBJ1-1; no reliable D call. The CDR3 totals 10 residues. Germline V CDR1 and CDR2: MNHNS, SASEGT. Trimming pared 10 bases from V and 0 bases from J, leaving 3 bases between. In nucleotides, the CDR3 is TGTGCCACCTTGAACACTGAAGCTTTCTTT. Translating it yields CATLNTEAFF.

The V call is TRBV5-1, the J call TRBJ1-5; D is ambiguous. Germline loops: CDR1 SGHRS, CDR2 YFSETQ. The CDR3 loop spans 16 amino acids. V shed 0 bases and J shed 3 bases, with 13 bases lying between them. The CDR3 bases are TGCGCCAGCAGCTTGGATAGTGCGGCAGACAATCAGCCCCAGCATTTT. Its translation: CASSLDSAADNQPQHF.

The chain combines TRBV9 with TRBJ2-1, with no clear D. CDR3 length: 14 residues. Germline V gene lookup returns CDR1 SGDLS and CDR2 YYNGEE. V shed 0 bases and J shed 7 bases, with 11 bases lying between them. CDR3 region: CASSVDSLANEQFF. CDR3 sequence (DNA): TGTGCCAGCAGCGTAGACAGTTTGGCGAATGAGCAGTTCTTC.